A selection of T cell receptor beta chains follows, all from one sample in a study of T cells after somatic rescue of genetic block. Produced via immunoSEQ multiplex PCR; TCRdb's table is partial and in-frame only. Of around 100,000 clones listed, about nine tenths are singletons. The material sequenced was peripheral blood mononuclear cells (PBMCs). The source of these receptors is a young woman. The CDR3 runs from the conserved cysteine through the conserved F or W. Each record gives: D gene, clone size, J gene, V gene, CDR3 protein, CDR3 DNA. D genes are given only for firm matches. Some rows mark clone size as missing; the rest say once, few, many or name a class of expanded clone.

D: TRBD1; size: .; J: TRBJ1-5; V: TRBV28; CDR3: CASRPGQARGQPQHF; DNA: TGTGCCAGCAGACCGGGACAGGCTAGGGGTCAGCCCCAGCATTTT
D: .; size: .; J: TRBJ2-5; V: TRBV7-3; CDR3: CASSRGRQETQYF; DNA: TGTGCCAGCAGTAGGGGAAGGCAAGAGACCCAGTACTTC
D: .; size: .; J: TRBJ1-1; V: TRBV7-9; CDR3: CASSFTVNTEAFF; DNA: TGTGCCAGCAGCTTCACAGTGAACACTGAAGCTTTCTTT
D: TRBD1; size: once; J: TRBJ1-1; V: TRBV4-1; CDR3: CASRQGTGKHRDTEAFF; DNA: TGCGCCAGCAGACAAGGGACAGGGAAACATCGGGACACTGAAGCTTTCTTT
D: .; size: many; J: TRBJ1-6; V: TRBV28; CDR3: CASSSDRSSYNSPLHF; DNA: TGTGCCAGCAGTTCAGACAGGAGCTCCTATAATTCACCCCTCCACTTT
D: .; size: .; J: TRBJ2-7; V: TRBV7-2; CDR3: CASSLATGSSYEQYF; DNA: TGTGCCAGCAGCTTAGCGACAGGATCTTCCTACGAGCAGTACTTC
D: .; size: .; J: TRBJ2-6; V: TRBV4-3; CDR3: CASSQDLRVGANVLTF; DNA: TGCGCCAGCAGCCAAGATCTGCGGGTTGGGGCCAACGTCCTGACTTTC
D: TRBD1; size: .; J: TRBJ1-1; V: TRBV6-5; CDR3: CASSWGQRTEAFF; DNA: TGTGCCAGCAGCTGGGGACAGAGGACTGAAGCTTTCTTT
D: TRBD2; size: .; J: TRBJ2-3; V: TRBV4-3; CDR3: CASSQGTSSGTDTQYF; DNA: TGCGCCAGCAGCCAAGGGACTAGCTCAGGGACAGATACGCAGTATTTT
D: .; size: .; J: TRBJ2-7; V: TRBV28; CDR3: CASSPGSGWGLASDQYF; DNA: TGTGCCAGCAGCCCCGGTAGCGGTTGGGGGTTGGCATCAGATCAGTACTTC
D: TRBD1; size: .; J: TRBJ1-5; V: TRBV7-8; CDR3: CASSATGTGANQPQHF; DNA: TGTGCCAGCAGCGCAACCGGGACAGGAGCCAATCAGCCCCAGCATTTT
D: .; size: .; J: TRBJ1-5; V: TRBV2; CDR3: CASSPRTTNQPQHF; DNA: TGTGCCAGCAGCCCTAGGACCACAAATCAGCCCCAGCATTTT
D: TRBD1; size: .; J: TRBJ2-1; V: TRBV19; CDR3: CASSTGTGSRDEQFF; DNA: TGTGCCAGTAGTACCGGGACAGGGTCGAGGGATGAGCAGTTCTTC
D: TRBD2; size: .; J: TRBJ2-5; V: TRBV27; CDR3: CASSLSPGLAQETQYF; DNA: TGTGCCAGCAGTTTATCTCCCGGACTAGCCCAAGAGACCCAGTACTTC
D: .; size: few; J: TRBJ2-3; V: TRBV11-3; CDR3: CASSPGGSETQYF; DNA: TGTGCCAGCAGCCCTGGGGGTTCCGAGACGCAGTATTTT
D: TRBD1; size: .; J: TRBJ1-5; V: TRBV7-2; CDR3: CASSFGPPPLTGASQPQHF; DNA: TGTGCCAGCAGCTTCGGGCCTCCCCCGCTTACAGGGGCGAGTCAGCCCCAGCATTTT
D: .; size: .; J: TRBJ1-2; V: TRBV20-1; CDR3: CPLGGYTF; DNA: TGCCCCTTGGGCGGCTACACCTTC
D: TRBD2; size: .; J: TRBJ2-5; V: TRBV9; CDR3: CASSVGGTSGPETQYF; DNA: TGTGCCAGCAGCGTAGGGGGGACTAGCGGTCCGGAGACCCAGTACTTC
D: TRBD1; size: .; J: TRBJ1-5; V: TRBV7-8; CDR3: CASSARDRGLKGNQPQHF; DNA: TGTGCCAGCAGCGCCCGGGACAGGGGCTTGAAGGGCAATCAGCCCCAGCATTTT
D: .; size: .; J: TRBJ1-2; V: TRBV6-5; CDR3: CASRSRGGPNGYTF; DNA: TGTGCCAGCAGGTCGAGGGGGGGCCCGAATGGCTACACCTTC
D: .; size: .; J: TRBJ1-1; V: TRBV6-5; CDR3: CASSYDRQNTEAFF; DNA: TGTGCCAGCAGTTACGACAGGCAGAACACTGAAGCTTTCTTT
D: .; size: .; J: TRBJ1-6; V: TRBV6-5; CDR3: CASSSVGGGESPLHF; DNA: TGTGCCAGCAGTTCCGTGGGGGGGGGAGAGTCACCCCTCCACTTT
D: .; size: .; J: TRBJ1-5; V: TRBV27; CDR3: CASSQALTGSVKPQHF; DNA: TGTGCCAGCAGTCAGGCACTAACAGGGAGCGTTAAGCCCCAGCATTTT
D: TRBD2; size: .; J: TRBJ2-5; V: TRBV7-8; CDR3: CASGRTSGRQETQYF; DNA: TGTGCCAGCGGAAGGACTAGCGGCCGTCAGGAGACCCAGTACTTC